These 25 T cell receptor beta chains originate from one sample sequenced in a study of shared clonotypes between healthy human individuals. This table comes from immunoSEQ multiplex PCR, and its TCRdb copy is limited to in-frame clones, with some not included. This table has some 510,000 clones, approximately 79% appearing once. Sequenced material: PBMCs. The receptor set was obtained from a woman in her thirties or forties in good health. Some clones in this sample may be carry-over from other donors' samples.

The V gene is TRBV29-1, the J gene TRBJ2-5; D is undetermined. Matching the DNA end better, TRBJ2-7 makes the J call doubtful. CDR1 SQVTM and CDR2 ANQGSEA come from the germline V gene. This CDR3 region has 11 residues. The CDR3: CSVEGAYEQYF. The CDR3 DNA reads TGCAGCGTTGAAGGGGCTTACGAGCAGTACTTC.

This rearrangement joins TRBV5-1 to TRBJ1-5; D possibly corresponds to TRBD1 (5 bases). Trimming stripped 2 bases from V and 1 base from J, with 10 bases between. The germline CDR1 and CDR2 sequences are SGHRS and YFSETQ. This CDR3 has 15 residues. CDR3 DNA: TGCGCCAGCAGCTTAGGGGACGGGAGCAATCAGCCCCAGCATTTT. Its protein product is CASSLGDGSNQPQHF.

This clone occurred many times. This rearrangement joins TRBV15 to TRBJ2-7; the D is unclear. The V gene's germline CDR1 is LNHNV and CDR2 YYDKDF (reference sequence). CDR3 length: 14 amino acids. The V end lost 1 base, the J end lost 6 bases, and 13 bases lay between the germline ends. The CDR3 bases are TGTGCCACCAGCAGAGCAAGGACCGCAGGCGAGCAGTACTTC. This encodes CATSRARTAGEQYF.

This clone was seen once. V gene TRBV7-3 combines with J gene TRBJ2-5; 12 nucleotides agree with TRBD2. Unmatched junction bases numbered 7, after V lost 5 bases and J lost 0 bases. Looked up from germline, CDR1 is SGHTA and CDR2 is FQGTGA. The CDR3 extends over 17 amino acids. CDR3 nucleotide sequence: TGTGCCAGCAGCCCCAGAGGACTAGCGGGACACCAAGAGACCCAGTACTTC. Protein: CASSPRGLAGHQETQYF. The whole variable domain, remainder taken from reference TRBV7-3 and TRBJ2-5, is GAGVSQTPSNKVTEKGKYVELRCDPISGHTALYWYRQSLGQGPEFLIYFQGTGAADDSGLPNDRFFAVRPEGSVSTLKIQRTERGDSAVYLCASSPRGLAGHQETQYFGPGTRLLVL.

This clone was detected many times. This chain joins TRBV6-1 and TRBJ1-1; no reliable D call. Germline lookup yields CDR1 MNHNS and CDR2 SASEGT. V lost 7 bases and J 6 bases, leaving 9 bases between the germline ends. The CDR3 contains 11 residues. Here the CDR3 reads CASTLEAEAFF. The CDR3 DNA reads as TGTGCCAGCACACTGGAGGCTGAAGCTTTCTTT.

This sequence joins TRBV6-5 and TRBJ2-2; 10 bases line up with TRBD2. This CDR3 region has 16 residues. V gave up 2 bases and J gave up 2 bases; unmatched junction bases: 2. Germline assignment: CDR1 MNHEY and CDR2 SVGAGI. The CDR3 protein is CASSYRTSGNTGELFF. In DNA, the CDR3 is TGTGCCAGCAGTTACAGGACTAGCGGAAACACCGGGGAGCTGTTTTTT.

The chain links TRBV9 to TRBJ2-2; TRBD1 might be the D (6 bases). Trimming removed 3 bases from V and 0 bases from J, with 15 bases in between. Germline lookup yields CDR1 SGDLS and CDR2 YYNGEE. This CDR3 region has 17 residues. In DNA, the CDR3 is TGTGCCAGCAGCGCCCCGACAGGACCCGCGAACACCGGGGAGCTGTTTTTT. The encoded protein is CASSAPTGPANTGELFF. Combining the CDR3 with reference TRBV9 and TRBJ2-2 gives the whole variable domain DSGVTQTPKHLITATGQRVTLRCSPRSGDLSVYWYQQSLDQGLQFLIQYYNGEERAKGNILERFSAQQFPDLHSELNLSSLELGDSALYFCASSAPTGPANTGELFFGEGSRLTVL.

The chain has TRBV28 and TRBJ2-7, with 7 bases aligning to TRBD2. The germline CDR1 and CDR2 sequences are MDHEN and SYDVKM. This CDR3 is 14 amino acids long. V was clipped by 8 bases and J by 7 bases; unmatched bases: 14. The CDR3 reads CASRHGGGGGEQYF. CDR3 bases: TGTGCCAGCCGTCATGGGGGGGGAGGCGGGGAGCAGTACTTC.

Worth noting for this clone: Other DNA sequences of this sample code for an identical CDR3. CDR3 protein: CASRYNRITGEQFF. The DNA for the CDR3 is TGTGCCAGCAGGTATAACAGGATTACGGGAGAGCAGTTCTTC. V gene TRBV6-5 combines with J gene TRBJ2-1; D possibly uses TRBD1 or TRBD2 (5 bases each). V was pared by 6 bases and J by 10 bases, with 19 bases between. Germline loops: CDR1 MNHEY, CDR2 SVGAGI. The CDR3 sequence is 14 residues long.

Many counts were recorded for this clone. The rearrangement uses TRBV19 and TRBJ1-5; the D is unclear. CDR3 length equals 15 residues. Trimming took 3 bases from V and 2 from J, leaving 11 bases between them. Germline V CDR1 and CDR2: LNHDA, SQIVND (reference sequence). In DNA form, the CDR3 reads TGTGCCAGTAGTATCTCGGGAGGTGGCAATCAGCCCCAGCATTTT. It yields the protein CASSISGGGNQPQHF.

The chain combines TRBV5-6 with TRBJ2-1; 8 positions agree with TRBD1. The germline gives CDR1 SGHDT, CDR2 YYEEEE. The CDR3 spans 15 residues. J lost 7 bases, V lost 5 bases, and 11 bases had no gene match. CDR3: CASRSDRVSWNEQFF. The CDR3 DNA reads TGTGCCAGCAGATCGGACAGGGTCAGTTGGAATGAGCAGTTCTTC. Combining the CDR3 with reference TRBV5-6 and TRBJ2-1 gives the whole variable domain DAGVTQSPTHLIKTRGQQVTLRCSPKSGHDTVSWYQQALGQGPQFIFQYYEEEERQRGNFPDRFSGHQFPNYSSELNVNALLLGDSALYLCASRSDRVSWNEQFFGPGTRLTVL.

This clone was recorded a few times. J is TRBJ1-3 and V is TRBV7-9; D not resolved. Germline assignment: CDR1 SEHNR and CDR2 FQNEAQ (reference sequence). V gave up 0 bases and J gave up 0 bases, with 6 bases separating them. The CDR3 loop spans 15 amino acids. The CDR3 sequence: CASSLAPVSGNTIYF. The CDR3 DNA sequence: TGTGCCAGCAGCTTAGCACCGGTCTCTGGAAACACCATATATTTT.

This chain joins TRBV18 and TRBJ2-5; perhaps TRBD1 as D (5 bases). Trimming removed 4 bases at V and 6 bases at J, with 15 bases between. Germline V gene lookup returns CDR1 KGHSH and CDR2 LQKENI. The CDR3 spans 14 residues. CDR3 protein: CASSQVQGPKTQYF. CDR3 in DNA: TGTGCCAGCTCACAGGTGCAGGGTCCAAAGACCCAGTACTTC. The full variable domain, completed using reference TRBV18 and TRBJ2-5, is NAGVMQNPRHLVRRRGQEARLRCSPMKGHSHVYWYRQLPEEGLKFMVYLQKENIIDESGMPKERFSAEFPKEGPSILRIQQVVRGDSAAYFCASSQVQGPKTQYFGPGTRLLVL.

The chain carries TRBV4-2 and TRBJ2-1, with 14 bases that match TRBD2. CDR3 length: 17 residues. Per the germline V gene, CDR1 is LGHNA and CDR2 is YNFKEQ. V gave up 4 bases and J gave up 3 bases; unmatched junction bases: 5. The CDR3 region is CASSPGTSGSFYNEQFF. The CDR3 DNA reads TGTGCCAGCAGCCCGGGGACTAGCGGGAGTTTCTACAATGAGCAGTTCTTC.

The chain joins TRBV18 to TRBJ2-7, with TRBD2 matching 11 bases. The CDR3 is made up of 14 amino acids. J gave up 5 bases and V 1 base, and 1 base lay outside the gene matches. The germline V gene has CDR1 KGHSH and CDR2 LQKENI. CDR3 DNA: TGTGCCAGCTCACCACAACTAGCGGGGGACGAGCAGTACTTC. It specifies CASSPQLAGDEQYF.

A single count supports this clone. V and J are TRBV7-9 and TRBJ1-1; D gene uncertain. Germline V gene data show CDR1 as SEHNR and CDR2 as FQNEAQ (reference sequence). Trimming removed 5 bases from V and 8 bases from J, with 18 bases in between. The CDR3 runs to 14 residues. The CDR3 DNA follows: TGTGCCAGCAGCCAAGATTTTACAAGTGACGAAGCTTTCTTT. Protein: CASSQDFTSDEAFF.

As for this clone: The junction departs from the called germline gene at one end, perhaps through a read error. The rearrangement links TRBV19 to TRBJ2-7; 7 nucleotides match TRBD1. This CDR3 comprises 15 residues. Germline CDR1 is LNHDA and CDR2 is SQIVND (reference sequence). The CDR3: CASTATGTERHEQCF. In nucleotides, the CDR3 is TGTGCCAGTACCGCAACCGGGACAGAGAGGCACGAGCAGTGCTTC.

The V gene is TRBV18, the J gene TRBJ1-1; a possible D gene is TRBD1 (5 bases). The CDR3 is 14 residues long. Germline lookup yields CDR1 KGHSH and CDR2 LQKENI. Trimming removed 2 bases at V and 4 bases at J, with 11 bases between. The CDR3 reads CASSPAQGFTEAFF. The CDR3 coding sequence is TGTGCCAGCTCACCAGCTCAGGGTTTCACTGAAGCTTTCTTT.

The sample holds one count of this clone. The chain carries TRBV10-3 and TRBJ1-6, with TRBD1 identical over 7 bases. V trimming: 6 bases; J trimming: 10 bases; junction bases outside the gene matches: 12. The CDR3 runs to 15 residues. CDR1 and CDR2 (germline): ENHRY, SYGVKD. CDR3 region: CAISPTGKIESPLHF. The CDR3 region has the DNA TGTGCCATCAGCCCGACAGGGAAGATAGAGTCACCCCTCCACTTT.

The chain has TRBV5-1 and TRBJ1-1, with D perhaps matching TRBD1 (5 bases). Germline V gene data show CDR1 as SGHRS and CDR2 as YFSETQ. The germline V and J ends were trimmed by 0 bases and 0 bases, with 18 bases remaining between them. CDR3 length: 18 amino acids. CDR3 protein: CASSLAGLGRGMNTEAFF. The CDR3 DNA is TGCGCCAGCAGCTTGGCTGGGCTGGGGCGAGGGATGAACACTGAAGCTTTCTTT.

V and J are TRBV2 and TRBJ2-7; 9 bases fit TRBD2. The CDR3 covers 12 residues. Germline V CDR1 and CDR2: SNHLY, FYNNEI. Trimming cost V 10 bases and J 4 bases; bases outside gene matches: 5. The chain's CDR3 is CATSRGGYEQYF. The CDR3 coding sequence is TGTGCCACCTCGCGGGGGGGGTACGAGCAGTACTTC. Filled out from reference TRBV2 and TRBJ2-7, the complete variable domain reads EPEVTQTPSHQVTQMGQEVILRCVPISNHLYFYWYRQILGQKVEFLVSFYNNEISEKSEIFDDQFSVERPDGSNFTLKIRSTKLEDSAMYFCATSRGGYEQYFGPGTRLTVT.

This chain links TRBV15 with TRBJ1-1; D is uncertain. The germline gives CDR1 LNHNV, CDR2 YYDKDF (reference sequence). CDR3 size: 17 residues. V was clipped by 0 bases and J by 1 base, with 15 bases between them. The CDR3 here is CATSRDWAPFSNTEAFF. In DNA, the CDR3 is TGTGCCACCAGCAGAGATTGGGCCCCTTTTTCGAACACTGAAGCTTTCTTT.

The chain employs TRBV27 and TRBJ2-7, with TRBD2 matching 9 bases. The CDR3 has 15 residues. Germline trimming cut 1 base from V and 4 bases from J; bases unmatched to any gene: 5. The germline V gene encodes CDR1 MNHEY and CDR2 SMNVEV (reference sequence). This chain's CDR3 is CASSLFQAGGYEQYF. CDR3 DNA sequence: TGTGCCAGCAGTTTATTTCAAGCGGGAGGTTACGAGCAGTACTTC.

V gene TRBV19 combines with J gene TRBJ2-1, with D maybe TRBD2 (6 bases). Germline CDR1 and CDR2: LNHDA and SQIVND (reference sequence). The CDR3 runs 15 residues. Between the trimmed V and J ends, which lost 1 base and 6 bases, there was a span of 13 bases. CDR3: CASSIGLASPNEQFF. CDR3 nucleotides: TGTGCCAGTAGTATAGGCCTAGCGTCCCCCAATGAGCAGTTCTTC.

The CDR3 nucleotides read TGCGCCAGCAGTTTCGCCCAAGATACGCAGTATTTT. It translates to CASSFAQDTQYF. The chain couples TRBV5-1 to TRBJ2-3; D call uncertain. V lost 5 bases, J lost 5 bases, and 9 bases lay in between. Looked up from germline, CDR1 is SGHRS and CDR2 is YFSETQ. CDR3 length: 12 residues.